This passage covers 28 T cell receptor beta chains from one sample sequenced in a study of response to subunit inactivated influenza vaccine. TCRdb independently ran MiXCR on the RT-PCR reads; one entry per CDR3 protein. The table has about 780,000 distinct CDR3 sequences, around a sixth seen once. The sample consisted of PBMCs from blood, taken about 5 days after vaccination. The receptor source for this set is a man aged 50-59 years who received an inactivated influenza vaccine.

This rearrangement joins TRBV18 to TRBJ2-7; 9 positions agree with TRBD1. Trimming cost V 5 bases and J 9 bases; bases outside gene matches: 11. Germline values: CDR1 KGHSH, CDR2 LQKENI. The CDR3 covers 14 residues. The CDR3 loop reads CASSSPGQGYRQYF. CDR3 DNA sequence: TGTGCCAGCTCATCTCCGGGACAGGGCTACCGGCAGTACTTC.

This clonotype was seen a handful of times. The gene calls are TRBV5-1 and TRBJ2-1, with D maybe TRBD1 (5 bases). Trimming removed 1 base from V and 15 bases from J, with 14 bases in between. Germline loops: CDR1 SGHRS, CDR2 YFSETQ. There are 12 residues in the CDR3. CDR3 region: CASSLFGAGPFF. DNA of the CDR3: TGCGCCAGCAGCTTGTTTGGAGCAGGGCCGTTCTTC. The full variable domain, in which reference TRBV5-1 and TRBJ2-1 provide the parts outside the CDR3, is KAGVTQTPRYLIKTRGQQVTLSCSPISGHRSVSWYQQTPGQGLQFLFEYFSETQRNKGNFPGRFSGRQFSNSRSEMNVSTLELGDSALYLCASSLFGAGPFFGPGTRLTVL.

The chain joins TRBV10-3 to TRBJ2-1, with 10 bases lining up with TRBD2. The germline CDR1 and CDR2 sequences are ENHRY and SYGVKD. The CDR3 sequence is 15 residues long. The trim removed 4 bases at V and 7 bases at J, leaving 7 bases unmatched. The CDR3, as DNA: TGTGCCATCAGTGGGAGCGGGAGGGCCGAGAATGAGCAGTTCTTC. Its translation: CAISGSGRAENEQFF.

The CDR3 DNA is TGTGCCAGCAGTTCCGAATGGACTAGCCGGACCAGGCAGCTGTTTTTT. It translates to CASSSEWTSRTRQLFF. V and J are TRBV6-5 and TRBJ2-2, with TRBD2 identical over 8 bases. The CDR3 extends over 16 amino acids. The germline V gene encodes CDR1 MNHEY and CDR2 SVGAGI. J gave up 12 bases and V 4 bases, and 16 bases lay outside the gene matches.

The chain combines TRBV20-1 with TRBJ2-1; TRBD2 matches at 7 bases. The J segment lost 4 bases and the V segment lost 3 bases, leaving 18 bases of the junction unmatched. Germline lookup yields CDR1 DFQATT and CDR2 SNEGSKA (reference sequence). The CDR3 is made up of 18 amino acids. The CDR3 loop is CSASRVGNKREIYNEQFF. The CDR3, as DNA: TGCAGTGCTAGTAGGGTCGGTAACAAGCGGGAAATATACAATGAGCAGTTCTTC.

The chain couples TRBV7-2 to TRBJ2-2; TRBD1 matches 7 bases. CDR1 is SGHTA, CDR2 FQGNSA, per germline. V lost 5 bases, J lost 6 bases, and 6 bases stayed unmatched. CDR3 size: 14 residues. The CDR3 DNA reads TGTGCCAGCAGCCCCGGACAGGCCCCCGGGGAGCTGTTTTTT. Protein product: CASSPGQAPGELFF.

The chain uses TRBV7-2 and TRBJ2-7, with D unresolved. CDR1 is SGHTA, CDR2 FQGNSA, per germline. V was pared by 5 bases and J by 5 bases, with 19 bases between. This CDR3 has 15 residues. CDR3 in amino acids: CASSPYASQVNEQYF. Here the CDR3 DNA reads TGTGCCAGCAGCCCTTACGCGTCGCAGGTCAACGAGCAGTACTTC.

V usage is TRBV20-1 and J usage is TRBJ2-2; D is uncertain. Trimming removed 0 bases from V and 3 bases from J, with 5 bases in between. Germline CDR1 and CDR2: DFQATT and SNEGSKA (reference sequence). The CDR3 is 13 amino acids. CDR3 region: CSAREIYTGELFF. The CDR3, as DNA: TGCAGTGCTAGAGAGATCTACACCGGGGAGCTGTTTTTT.

The J gene is TRBJ2-7, the V gene TRBV4-2; weak D call: TRBD1 (8 bases). Trimming shortened V by 4 bases and J by 2 bases, and 18 bases separated the two germline ends. The germline V gene encodes CDR1 LGHNA and CDR2 YNFKEQ. This CDR3 region has 16 residues. The CDR3 spells CASSLRQGRGTYEQYF. Written as DNA, the CDR3 is TGTGCCAGCAGCCTCCGACAGGGGAGGGGTACCTACGAGCAGTACTTC.

This clonotype has just a few counts. The CDR3 region has the DNA TGTGCCAGCCGAATGTACCAAGAGACCCAGTACTTC. Protein: CASRMYQETQYF. The J gene is TRBJ2-5, the V gene TRBV6-6; the D is unclear. Germline CDR1 and CDR2: MNHNY and SVGAGI (reference sequence). Between the trimmed V and J ends, which lost 8 bases and 0 bases, there was a span of 7 bases. There are 12 residues in the CDR3.

The CDR3 sequence: CSAIGRGRETQYF. In DNA, the CDR3 is TGCAGTGCTATTGGCAGGGGAAGAGAGACCCAGTACTTC. The chain uses TRBV20-1 and TRBJ2-5; perhaps TRBD1 as D (6 bases). Germline lookup yields CDR1 DFQATT and CDR2 SNEGSKA (reference sequence). The CDR3 loop spans 13 amino acids. Trimming pared 4 bases from V and 4 bases from J, leaving 13 bases between.

As regards this clonotype: Since a much larger clone is just one base distant, this may be a read error. This sequence joins TRBV12-3 or TRBV12-4 and TRBJ2-4; TRBD2 matches at 8 bases. The CDR3 runs to 16 residues. This chain's CDR3 is CASSFFQGLANNIQYF. The DNA for the CDR3 is TGTGCCAGCAGTTTCTTTCAAGGACTAGCCAATAACATTCAGTACTTC.

V usage is TRBV3-1 and J usage is TRBJ1-6; 7 bases match TRBD1. The V gene's germline CDR1 is LGHDT and CDR2 YNNKEL (reference sequence). There are 16 residues in the CDR3. Trimming removed 0 bases from V and 9 bases from J; junction bases left unmatched: 8. Here the CDR3 DNA reads TGTGCCAGCAGCCAAGAGGCCTTAGACAGGGCTTCACCCCTCCACTTT. Protein: CASSQEALDRASPLHF. Looking up the rest from reference TRBV3-1 and TRBJ1-6 gives the full variable domain: DTAVSQTPKYLVTQMGNDKSIKCEQNLGHDTMYWYKQDSKKFLKIMFSYNNKELIINETVPNRFSPKSPDKAHLNLHINSLELGDSAVYFCASSQEALDRASPLHFGNGTRLTVT.

In this sample, this clonotype turned up many times. The V and J genes are TRBV12-3 or TRBV12-4 and TRBJ2-4; TRBD2 aligns across 11 bases. With V trimmed by 6 bases and J by 1 base, 8 bases remained unmatched. The CDR3 sequence is 17 residues long. CDR3 sequence: CASRGSGRERAKNIQYF. Here the CDR3 DNA reads TGTGCCAGCAGGGGTAGCGGGAGGGAAAGGGCCAAAAACATTCAGTACTTC.

This chain links TRBV5-6 with TRBJ2-6; D is perhaps TRBD1 (5 bases). CDR3 length equals 17 residues. Trimming left V 2 bases short and J 0 bases short, with 12 bases between. Germline-derived CDR1 and CDR2 are SGHDT and YYEEEE. CDR3 in amino acids: CASSFGRASSGANVLTF. The CDR3 DNA reads as TGTGCCAGCAGCTTTGGCAGGGCCAGCTCTGGGGCCAACGTCCTGACTTTC.

This clonotype was seen a few times. J is TRBJ1-5 and V is TRBV19, with TRBD1 matching 7 bases. Germline V gene sequence: CDR1 LNHDA, CDR2 SQIVND (reference sequence). After removal of 1 base from V and 0 bases from J, the junction contained 3 bases not matched to a gene. The CDR3 runs 16 residues. The CDR3 is CASSIGDSNSNQPQHF. For the CDR3, the DNA is TGTGCCAGTAGTATAGGGGACAGCAATAGCAATCAGCCCCAGCATTTT.

This clonotype was observed many times. V and J are TRBV20-1 and TRBJ2-1; 11 bases are a match to TRBD1. The trim removed 1 base at V and 4 bases at J, leaving 3 bases unmatched. Looked up from germline, CDR1 is DFQATT and CDR2 is SNEGSKA (reference sequence). This CDR3 region has 15 residues. The CDR3 reads CSARVRDRGYNEQFF. CDR3 nucleotide sequence: TGCAGTGCTAGAGTTAGGGACAGGGGGTACAATGAGCAGTTCTTC.

The chain employs TRBV4-3 and TRBJ2-3; 12 bases line up with TRBD2. Trimming at V came to 3 bases and at J to 8 bases, leaving 9 bases not matched to a gene. The CDR3 is made up of 16 amino acids. Germline-derived CDR1 and CDR2 are LGHNA and YSLEER. The DNA of the CDR3 is TGCGCCAGCAGCCATGCTACTAGCGGGGGGTTTGGTACGCAGTATTTT. This codes for CASSHATSGGFGTQYF.

The DNA of the CDR3 is TGTGCCAGCAGCCAACGACCCGGATTACCCTCATACAATGAGCAGTTCTTC. Translation: CASSQRPGLPSYNEQFF. This rearrangement joins TRBV14 to TRBJ2-1; D uncertain. The CDR3 contains 17 residues. The germline CDR1 and CDR2 sequences are SGHDN and FVKESK. With 2 bases removed from V and 4 bases from J, the gap between germline ends came to 18 bases. Full variable domain (missing parts from reference TRBV14 and TRBJ2-1): EAGVTQFPSHSVIEKGQTVTLRCDPISGHDNLYWYRRVMGKEIKFLLHFVKESKQDESGMPNNRFLAERTGGTYSTLKVQPAELEDSGVYFCASSQRPGLPSYNEQFFGPGTRLTVL.

This clonotype was found a few times. The chain is built from TRBV28 and TRBJ2-7; D possibly corresponds to TRBD1 (5 bases). This CDR3 has 15 amino acids. Trimming cost V 4 bases and J 3 bases, with 16 bases left between them. Germline V CDR1 and CDR2: MDHEN, SYDVKM. CDR3 protein: CASSSKDRTGYEQYF. The CDR3 nucleotides read TGTGCCAGCAGTTCAAAAGACAGAACGGGCTACGAGCAGTACTTC.

This clonotype was seen only a few times. The J gene is TRBJ2-5, the V gene TRBV4-3; TRBD2 might be the D (5 bases). Germline V gene data show CDR1 as LGHNA and CDR2 as YSLEER. The CDR3 has 15 amino acids. Deletions cut 3 bases from V and 2 bases from J, with 13 bases between. CDR3 bases: TGCGCCAGCAGCCACTTACGGGGTGGGCAAGAGACCCAGTACTTC. Translated: CASSHLRGGQETQYF.

This clonotype was seen a few times. J is TRBJ2-7 and V is TRBV28; D is undetermined. This CDR3 is built from 12 residues. V lost 3 bases to trimming and J lost 4 bases, with 7 bases between them. Per the germline V gene, CDR1 is MDHEN and CDR2 is SYDVKM. CDR3 sequence: CASSFPFYEQYF. CDR3 nucleotides: TGTGCCAGCAGTTTCCCTTTTTACGAGCAGTACTTC.

This clonotype was seen more than once but under ten times. V and J are TRBV20-1 and TRBJ1-1; no reliable D call. CDR1 DFQATT and CDR2 SNEGSKA come from the germline V gene (reference sequence). Trimming cost V 6 bases and J 7 bases, with 12 bases left between them. The CDR3 totals 11 residues. CDR3 loop: CSAWRSLEAFF. The CDR3 nucleotides are TGCAGTGCATGGCGTTCGCTTGAAGCTTTCTTT.

The chain recombines TRBV4-1 with TRBJ2-1; either TRBD1 or TRBD2 may supply D (5 bases each). Germline values: CDR1 MGHRA, CDR2 YSYEKL. This CDR3 has 15 residues. V lost 0 bases, J lost 10 bases, and 16 bases lay in between. CDR3 DNA sequence: TGCGCCAGCAGCCAAGATGGGACCCCGCAGGGAGAGCAGTTCTTC. Amino acid sequence: CASSQDGTPQGEQFF.

This clonotype was counted between two and nine times. This chain joins TRBV10-3 and TRBJ1-5; no reliable D call. This CDR3 spans 14 amino acids. Germline-derived CDR1 and CDR2 are ENHRY and SYGVKD. The ends were cut back, 2 bases at V and 7 bases at J, with 12 bases in the middle. Here the CDR3 DNA reads TGTGCCATCAGTGAGGGCCTGGAGGAACAGCCCCAGCATTTT. It is translated as CAISEGLEEQPQHF.

There are a few counts of this clonotype. This rearrangement joins TRBV30 to TRBJ2-1; D remains unclear. Trimming pared 3 bases from V and 10 bases from J, leaving 16 bases between. Per the germline V gene, CDR1 is GTSNPN and CDR2 is SVGIG (reference sequence). The CDR3 length is 13 residues. Here the CDR3 DNA reads TGTGCCTGGAGCCCCCTCGTAGGCGGAGAGCAGTTCTTC. It codes for CAWSPLVGGEQFF.

V is TRBV20-1 and J is TRBJ2-7; a weak D match, TRBD2 (6 bases). The CDR3 totals 13 residues. From germline, CDR1 is DFQATT and CDR2 SNEGSKA (reference sequence). Between the trimmed V and J ends, which lost 5 bases and 4 bases, there was a span of 15 bases. DNA for the CDR3: TGCAGTGCTCGGGGACTCTCGGGGTACGAGCAGTACTTC. Translated, it gives CSARGLSGYEQYF.

This clonotype was counted a few times. V is TRBV4-1 and J is TRBJ1-1, with D maybe TRBD1 (6 bases). The CDR3 has 15 amino acids. V shed 0 bases and J shed 5 bases, with 13 bases lying between them. Germline V gives CDR1 MGHRA, CDR2 YSYEKL. The CDR3 loop is CASSQELGARTEAFF. The CDR3 DNA follows: TGCGCCAGCAGCCAAGAATTGGGGGCTCGGACTGAAGCTTTCTTT.